These T cell receptor beta chains were read from a single sample in a study of T cell responses to AZD1222 COVID-19 vaccine. The method was immunoSEQ multiplex PCR; TCRdb's version includes in-frame clones alone and lacks a portion of them. The sample yields fewer than 250,000 clones, 93% seen once. The sequences come from peripheral blood, collected on day 0 of MenACWY control vaccination. These receptors were obtained from an adult in good health. Both conserved end residues are part of each CDR3. The D gene is left open where the match is weak. Not all rows give a size; the values are once, few, many and, for expanded clones, a class.

cdr3_aa,cdr3_nt,v_call,j_call,clone_size,d_call
CASSFRGTTDTQYF,TGTGCCAGCAGCTTTAGGGGAACCACAGATACGCAGTATTTT,TRBV11-2,TRBJ2-3,NA,NA
CASSGLGGAGGNTIYF,TGTGCCAGCAGCGGCCTAGGAGGGGCAGGTGGAAACACCATATATTTT,TRBV11-2,TRBJ1-3,NA,NA
CASSIDPGRTDTQYF,TGTGCCAGCAGTATAGATCCGGGCCGCACAGATACGCAGTATTTT,TRBV6-5,TRBJ2-3,NA,NA
CATEGQGDEKLFF,TGTGCCACCGAGGGACAGGGTGATGAAAAACTGTTTTTT,TRBV7-9,TRBJ1-4,NA,TRBD1
CASSPAGTASNQPQHF,TGTGCCAGCAGCCCAGCTGGGACAGCTAGCAATCAGCCCCAGCATTTT,TRBV5-6,TRBJ1-5,NA,TRBD1
CASSGPPRDRVTNTGELFF,TGTGCCAGCAGTGGACCCCCCCGGGACAGGGTGACGAACACCGGGGAGCTGTTTTTT,TRBV27,TRBJ2-2,NA,TRBD1
CASRSPGNTIYF,TGCGCCAGCAGATCCCCCGGAAACACCATATATTTT,TRBV10-2,TRBJ1-3,NA,NA
CASSWGGGGGNQPQHF,TGTGCCAGTAGTTGGGGCGGAGGGGGGGGCAATCAGCCCCAGCATTTT,TRBV19,TRBJ1-5,NA,NA
CASSPVGGDSPLHF,TGTGCCAGCTCACCGGTAGGGGGTGATTCACCCCTCCACTTT,TRBV18,TRBJ1-6,NA,NA
CASSPSGGGHNEQFF,TGTGCCAGTAGTCCCAGCGGCGGGGGTCACAATGAGCAGTTCTTC,TRBV19,TRBJ2-1,NA,TRBD2
CAISEGPGNYGYTF,TGTGCCATCAGTGAAGGTCCGGGCAACTATGGCTACACCTTC,TRBV10-3,TRBJ1-2,NA,NA
CASSHARSGANVLTF,TGCGCCAGCAGCCACGCACGTTCTGGGGCCAACGTCCTGACTTTC,TRBV4-1,TRBJ2-6,NA,NA
CASRRQGSTEAFF,TGTGCCAGCAGGAGACAGGGAAGCACTGAAGCTTTCTTT,TRBV12-3/TRBV12-4,TRBJ1-1,NA,TRBD1
CASSDEVGQPQHF,TGTGCCAGCAGTGATGAGGTGGGACAGCCCCAGCATTTT,TRBV6-4,TRBJ1-5,NA,NA
CASSVGRTLANYGYTF,TGTGCCAGCAGCGTAGGGAGGACCCTAGCTAACTATGGCTACACCTTC,TRBV9,TRBJ1-2,NA,NA
CASSYSSQNQPQHF,TGTGCCAGCAGTTACTCATCCCAGAATCAGCCCCAGCATTTT,TRBV6-2/TRBV6-3,TRBJ1-5,NA,NA
CASGPNRGRSTEAFF,TGTGCTAGTGGCCCGAACAGGGGGCGATCCACTGAAGCTTTCTTT,TRBV12-5,TRBJ1-1,NA,TRBD1
CASSLMGTGVFF,TGTGCCAGCAGCTTAATGGGGACAGGGGTGTTCTTC,TRBV7-9,TRBJ2-1,NA,TRBD1
CASSLVTEAGTGTDTQYF,TGCGCCAGCAGCCTAGTGACAGAAGCAGGGACGGGGACAGATACGCAGTATTTT,TRBV4-1,TRBJ2-3,NA,NA
CATSRETGMTGELFF,TGTGCCACCAGCAGAGAGACAGGGATGACCGGGGAGCTGTTTTTT,TRBV15,TRBJ2-2,NA,TRBD1
CASSTSTGAVSPLHF,TGTGCCAGTAGTACCTCGACAGGGGCTGTTTCACCCCTCCACTTT,TRBV19,TRBJ1-6,NA,TRBD1
CASSQVVREPLHF,TGTGCCAGCAGCCAAGTAGTCAGGGAACCCCTCCACTTT,TRBV4-2,TRBJ1-6,NA,NA
CASSYLQQDGYTF,TGTGCCAGCAGTTACTTACAACAGGATGGCTACACCTTC,TRBV6-5,TRBJ1-2,NA,NA
CAWSVRAGNTEAFF,TGTGCCTGGAGTGTAAGGGCAGGGAACACTGAAGCTTTCTTT,TRBV30,TRBJ1-1,NA,NA
CASSLGPYSNQPQHF,TGTGCCAGCAGCTTAGGGCCCTATAGCAATCAGCCCCAGCATTTT,TRBV11-3,TRBJ1-5,NA,NA
CASSVSGGSYNEQFF,TGTGCCAGCAGCGTAAGCGGGGGTTCCTACAATGAGCAGTTCTTC,TRBV9,TRBJ2-1,NA,TRBD2
CASSKAGLSNQPQHF,TGTGCCAGCAGCAAAGCTGGACTAAGCAATCAGCCCCAGCATTTT,TRBV21-1,TRBJ1-5,NA,NA
CAWTTRGTANTGELFF,TGTGCCTGGACCACTCGAGGGACAGCTAACACCGGGGAGCTGTTTTTT,TRBV30,TRBJ2-2,NA,TRBD1
CATYEPGGFQETQYF,TGTGCCACATACGAACCAGGGGGCTTTCAAGAGACCCAGTACTTC,TRBV15,TRBJ2-5,NA,TRBD1
CASRNRGGNIQYF,TGTGCCAGCAGGAACAGGGGAGGAAACATTCAGTACTTC,TRBV3-1/TRBV3-2,TRBJ2-4,NA,NA
CASSYEQGGYEQYF,TGTGCCAGCAGTTACGAACAGGGCGGCTACGAGCAGTACTTC,TRBV6-2/TRBV6-3,TRBJ2-7,NA,NA
CASSVQSGGYNEQFF,TGTGCCAGCAGCGTACAGTCGGGGGGATACAATGAGCAGTTCTTC,TRBV9,TRBJ2-1,NA,TRBD2
CASSIPRANYGYTF,TGTGCCAGTAGTATCCCCAGGGCCAACTATGGCTACACCTTC,TRBV19,TRBJ1-2,NA,NA
CSASQGTTTDTQYF,TGCAGTGCTAGTCAAGGGACTACCACAGATACGCAGTATTTT,TRBV20-1,TRBJ2-3,NA,TRBD2
CASSPPSRGGNQPQHF,TGTGCCAGCTCACCACCGTCCAGGGGAGGCAATCAGCCCCAGCATTTT,TRBV18,TRBJ1-5,NA,NA
CASSLSMGENLLSSYNEQFF,TGTGCCAGCAGTTTATCTATGGGGGAGAATTTATTAAGCTCCTACAATGAGCAGTTCTTC,TRBV27,TRBJ2-1,NA,NA
CASSEGGANQPQHF,TGTGCCAGCAGCGAAGGGGGGGCCAATCAGCCCCAGCATTTT,TRBV3-1/TRBV3-2,TRBJ1-5,NA,NA
CASSLTQPQHF,TGTGCTAGCAGCTTAACCCAGCCCCAGCATTTT,TRBV7-7,TRBJ1-5,NA,NA
CASSLAISGSSQSPLHF,TGTGCCAGCAGCTTGGCGATAAGTGGCAGCTCGCAATCACCCCTCCACTTT,TRBV5-4,TRBJ1-6,NA,NA
CASTPGHSGNTIYF,TGTGCCAGCACCCCTGGGCACTCTGGAAACACCATATATTTT,TRBV9,TRBJ1-3,NA,NA
CASSSGRTGELFF,TGTGCCAGCAGTTCCGGGCGCACCGGGGAGCTGTTTTTT,TRBV12-3/TRBV12-4,TRBJ2-2,NA,NA
CASSYSTGRGGNEQFF,TGTGCCAGCAGTTACTCGACTGGCAGGGGAGGGAATGAGCAGTTCTTC,TRBV6-5,TRBJ2-1,NA,NA
CASSYGQGVFTEAFF,TGTGCCAGCAGTTACGGACAGGGGGTATTCACTGAAGCTTTCTTT,TRBV6-5,TRBJ1-1,NA,TRBD1
CASSESGSLAMSNQPQHF,TGCGCCAGCAGTGAGTCGGGGTCGTTGGCCATGAGCAATCAGCCCCAGCATTTT,TRBV10-1,TRBJ1-5,NA,NA
CASSQEPGTNTQYF,TGCGCCAGCAGCCAAGAGCCGGGGACCAATACGCAGTATTTT,TRBV4-1,TRBJ2-3,NA,NA
CASSPTTGVWETQYF,TGTGCCAGCAGCCCGACGACAGGGGTGTGGGAGACCCAGTACTTC,TRBV7-2,TRBJ2-5,NA,TRBD1
CAWSVGTDTQYF,TGTGCCTGGAGTGTTGGGACAGATACGCAGTATTTT,TRBV30,TRBJ2-3,NA,NA
CASSPRRGQATNEKLFF,TGTGCCAGCTCACCACGAAGGGGCCAAGCAACTAATGAAAAACTGTTTTTT,TRBV18,TRBJ1-4,NA,NA
CASSSRENYGYTF,TGCGCCAGCAGCTCCCGGGAGAACTATGGCTACACCTTC,TRBV5-1,TRBJ1-2,NA,NA
CASSFRNLYGYTF,TGTGCCAGCAGTTTTAGGAATCTCTATGGCTACACCTTC,TRBV27,TRBJ1-2,NA,NA
CASSLGGEPYNEQFF,TGTGCCAGCAGCTTAGGCGGGGAGCCCTACAATGAGCAGTTCTTC,TRBV7-9,TRBJ2-1,NA,NA
CASSFRDEQYF,TGTGCCAGCAGCTTCCGCGACGAGCAGTACTTC,TRBV7-9,TRBJ2-7,few,NA
CASSFRGGSTDTQYF,TGCGCCAGCAGCTTTCGCGGGGGCAGCACAGATACGCAGTATTTT,TRBV5-1,TRBJ2-3,NA,NA
CASSRDSTSTEAFF,TGCGCCAGCAGCCGGGACAGCACGAGCACTGAAGCTTTCTTT,TRBV5-1,TRBJ1-1,NA,TRBD1
CASSYRADSNQPQHF,TGTGCCAGCAGTTACCGCGCTGATAGCAATCAGCCCCAGCATTTT,TRBV6-2/TRBV6-3,TRBJ1-5,NA,NA